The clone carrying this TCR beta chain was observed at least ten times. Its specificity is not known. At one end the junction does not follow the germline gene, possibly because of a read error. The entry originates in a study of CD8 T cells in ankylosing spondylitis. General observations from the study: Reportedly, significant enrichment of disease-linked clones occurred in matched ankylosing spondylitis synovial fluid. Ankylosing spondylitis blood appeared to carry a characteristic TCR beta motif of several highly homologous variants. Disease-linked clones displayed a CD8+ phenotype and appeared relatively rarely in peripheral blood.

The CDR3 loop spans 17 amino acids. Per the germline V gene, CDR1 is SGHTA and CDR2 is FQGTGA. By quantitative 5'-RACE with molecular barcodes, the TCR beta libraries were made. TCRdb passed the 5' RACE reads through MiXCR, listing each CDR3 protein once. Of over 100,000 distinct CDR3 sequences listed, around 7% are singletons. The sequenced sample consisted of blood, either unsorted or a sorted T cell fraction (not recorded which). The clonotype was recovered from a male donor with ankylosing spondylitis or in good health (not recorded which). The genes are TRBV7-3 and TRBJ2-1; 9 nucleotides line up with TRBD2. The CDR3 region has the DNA TGTGCCTGCAGCTTAACGGTGACTAGCGGCTCCTACAATGAGCAGTTCTTC. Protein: CACSLTVTSGSYNEQFF.